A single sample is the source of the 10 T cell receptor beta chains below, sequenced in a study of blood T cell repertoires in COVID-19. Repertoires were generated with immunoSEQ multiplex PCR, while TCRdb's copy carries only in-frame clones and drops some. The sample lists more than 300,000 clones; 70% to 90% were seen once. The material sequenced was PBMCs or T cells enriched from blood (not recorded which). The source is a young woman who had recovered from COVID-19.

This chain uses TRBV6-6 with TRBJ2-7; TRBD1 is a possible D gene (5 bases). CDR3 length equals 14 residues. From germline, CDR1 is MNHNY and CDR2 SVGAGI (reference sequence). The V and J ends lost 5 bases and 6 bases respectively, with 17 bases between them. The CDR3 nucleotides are TGTGCCAGCAGTGGCCAGGGAATTAGTACCGAGCAGTACTTC. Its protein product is CASSGQGISTEQYF.

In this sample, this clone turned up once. The CDR3 DNA is TGCGCCAGCAGCTTGGACAGGGGCTACAATGAGCAGTTCTTC. Residues: CASSLDRGYNEQFF. V is TRBV5-1 and J is TRBJ2-1, with 7 bases aligning to TRBD1. The ends lost 0 bases at V and 3 bases at J; junction bases unmatched: 0. CDR1 and CDR2 (germline): SGHRS, YFSETQ. The CDR3 contains 14 residues.

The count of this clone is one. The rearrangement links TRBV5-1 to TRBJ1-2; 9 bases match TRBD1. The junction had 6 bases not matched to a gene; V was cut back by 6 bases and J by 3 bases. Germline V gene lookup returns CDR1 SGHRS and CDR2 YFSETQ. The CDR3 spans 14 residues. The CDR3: CASTSRTGDYGYTF. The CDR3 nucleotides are TGCGCCAGCACCTCTCGGACAGGGGACTATGGCTACACCTTC.

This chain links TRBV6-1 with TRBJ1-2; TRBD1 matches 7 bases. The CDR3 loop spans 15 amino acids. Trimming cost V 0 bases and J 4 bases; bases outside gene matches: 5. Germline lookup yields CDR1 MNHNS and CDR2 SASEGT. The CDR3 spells CASSEAGQSTYGYTF. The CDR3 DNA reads TGTGCCAGCAGTGAAGCGGGACAGTCGACCTATGGCTACACCTTC.

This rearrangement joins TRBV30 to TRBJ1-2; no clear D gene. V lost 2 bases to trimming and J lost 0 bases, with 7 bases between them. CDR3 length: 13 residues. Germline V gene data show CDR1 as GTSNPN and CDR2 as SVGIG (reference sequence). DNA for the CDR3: TGTGCCTGGAGTCGGGAGACTAACTATGGCTACACCTTC. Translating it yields CAWSRETNYGYTF.

In DNA form, the CDR3 reads TGTGCCAGCAGCCGACAGGGTTGGGACGAGCAGTACTTC. Its translation: CASSRQGWDEQYF. V usage is TRBV2 and J usage is TRBJ2-7; 7 bases are a match to TRBD1. The CDR3 totals 13 residues. V shed 6 bases and J 5 bases; nucleotides not matched to a gene: 7. Looked up from germline, CDR1 is SNHLY and CDR2 is FYNNEI.

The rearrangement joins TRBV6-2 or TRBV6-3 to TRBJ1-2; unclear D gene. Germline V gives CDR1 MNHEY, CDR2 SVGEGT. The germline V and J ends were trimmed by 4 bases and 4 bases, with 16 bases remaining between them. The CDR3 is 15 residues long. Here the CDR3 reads CASSSRRIPPYGYTF. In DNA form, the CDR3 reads TGTGCCAGCAGTTCACGGAGGATCCCCCCCTATGGCTACACCTTC.

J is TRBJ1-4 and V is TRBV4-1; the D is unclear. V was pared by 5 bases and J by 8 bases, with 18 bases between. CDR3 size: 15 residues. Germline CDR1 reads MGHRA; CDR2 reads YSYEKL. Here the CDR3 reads CASSFPGGRREKLFF. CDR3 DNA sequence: TGCGCCAGCAGCTTCCCAGGCGGGCGTCGGGAAAAACTGTTTTTT.

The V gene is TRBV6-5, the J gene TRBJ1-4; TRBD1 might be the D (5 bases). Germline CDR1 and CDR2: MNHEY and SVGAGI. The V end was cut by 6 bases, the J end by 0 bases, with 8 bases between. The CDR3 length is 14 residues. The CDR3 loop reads CASSATATNEKLFF. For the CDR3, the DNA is TGTGCCAGCAGCGCGACAGCAACTAATGAAAAACTGTTTTTT.

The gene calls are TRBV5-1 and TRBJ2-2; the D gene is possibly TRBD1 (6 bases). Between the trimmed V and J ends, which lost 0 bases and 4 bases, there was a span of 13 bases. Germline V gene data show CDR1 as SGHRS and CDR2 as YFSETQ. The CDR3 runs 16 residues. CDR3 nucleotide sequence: TGCGCCAGCAGCTTGGACGCCGGGACAAGCACCGGGGAGCTGTTTTTT. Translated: CASSLDAGTSTGELFF.